This record looks at one T cell receptor (beta chain) sequence and its context. This sample stems from a study of control samples from healthy donors and cancer patients. Sequencing was performed with immunoSEQ multiplex PCR; in TCRdb, only in-frame clones are kept and a portion is missing. The sample yields 160,000 or so clones, over 85% seen once. Sequencing used blood. The clonotype was recovered from a middle-aged man in good health.

The CDR3 sequence is CASSEANHNLHTEAFF. In DNA, the CDR3 is TGTGCCAGCAGTGAAGCGAATCACAATTTACACACTGAAGCTTTCTTT. The chain carries TRBV2 and TRBJ1-1; the D is unclear. Germline loops: CDR1 SNHLY, CDR2 FYNNEI. CDR3 length equals 16 residues. V lost 0 bases and J 3 bases, leaving 14 bases between the germline ends.